A selection of T cell receptor beta chains follows, all from one sample in a study of blood T cell repertoires in COVID-19. Here immunoSEQ multiplex PCR was the method, and the copy in TCRdb shows in-frame clones only, minus some. This sample has approximately 3,000 clones, with 65% to 85% found just once. Sequenced material: peripheral blood. All receptors come from a human donor in a cohort sampled during active COVID-19. Both conserved end residues are part of each CDR3. The order of the fields is clone size, V gene, D gene, J gene, CDR3 protein, CDR3 DNA. A D gene is named only where the DNA matches it firmly. Some rows mark clone size as missing; the rest say once, few, many or name a class of expanded clone.

abundance: .; v_gene: TRBV5-1; d_gene: .; j_gene: TRBJ2-5; CDR3aa: CASSLDSETQYF; CDR3nt: TGCGCCAGCAGCTTGGACAGTGAGACCCAGTACTTC
abundance: .; v_gene: TRBV4-1; d_gene: TRBD1; j_gene: TRBJ1-6; CDR3aa: CASSPGQGAGSPLHF; CDR3nt: TGCGCCAGCAGCCCTGGACAGGGGGCCGGTTCACCCCTCCACTTT
abundance: .; v_gene: TRBV9; d_gene: .; j_gene: TRBJ1-2; CDR3aa: CASSVALDYGYTF; CDR3nt: TGTGCCAGCAGCGTAGCCCTCGACTATGGCTACACCTTC
abundance: .; v_gene: TRBV3-1/TRBV3-2; d_gene: TRBD1; j_gene: TRBJ2-7; CDR3aa: CASSQDRDRGSYEQYF; CDR3nt: TGTGCCAGCAGCCAAGACCGGGACAGGGGTTCCTACGAGCAGTACTTC
abundance: .; v_gene: TRBV5-6; d_gene: .; j_gene: TRBJ1-2; CDR3aa: CASSLEGRGYTF; CDR3nt: TGTGCCAGCAGCTTGGAGGGGAGGGGCTACACCTTC
abundance: once; v_gene: TRBV19; d_gene: TRBD1; j_gene: TRBJ1-5; CDR3aa: CASRRQGDQPQHF; CDR3nt: TGTGCCAGTAGGAGACAGGGGGATCAGCCCCAGCATTTT
abundance: .; v_gene: TRBV4-2; d_gene: .; j_gene: TRBJ2-5; CDR3aa: CASSGRGARPAETQYF; CDR3nt: TGTGCCAGCAGCGGACGGGGGGCCCGCCCCGCAGAGACCCAGTACTTC
abundance: .; v_gene: TRBV6-5; d_gene: .; j_gene: TRBJ1-1; CDR3aa: CASWWGVEAFF; CDR3nt: TGTGCCAGCTGGTGGGGGGTGGAAGCTTTCTTT
abundance: .; v_gene: TRBV9; d_gene: .; j_gene: TRBJ1-2; CDR3aa: CASSPLFVTIYGYTF; CDR3nt: TGTGCCAGCAGCCCCCTATTCGTAACGATCTATGGCTACACCTTC
abundance: .; v_gene: TRBV19; d_gene: .; j_gene: TRBJ1-5; CDR3aa: CASKEGRHQPQHF; CDR3nt: TGTGCCAGTAAAGAGGGCAGGCACCAGCCCCAGCATTTT
abundance: .; v_gene: TRBV5-4; d_gene: TRBD2; j_gene: TRBJ2-3; CDR3aa: CASSLQRGSTDTQYF; CDR3nt: TGTGCCAGCAGCTTGCAGCGGGGGAGCACAGATACGCAGTATTTT
abundance: .; v_gene: TRBV15; d_gene: TRBD2; j_gene: TRBJ2-7; CDR3aa: CATSRDRLSGGNYEQYF; CDR3nt: TGTGCCACCAGCAGAGATAGATTGAGCGGGGGAAACTACGAGCAGTACTTC
abundance: .; v_gene: TRBV6-5; d_gene: TRBD1; j_gene: TRBJ2-1; CDR3aa: CASRDRDSSGEQFF; CDR3nt: TGTGCCAGCAGAGACCGGGACAGCTCAGGTGAGCAGTTCTTC
abundance: once; v_gene: TRBV7-3; d_gene: .; j_gene: TRBJ1-2; CDR3aa: CASSVSMAEGGYTF; CDR3nt: TGTGCCAGCAGCGTCTCGATGGCCGAGGGTGGCTACACCTTC
abundance: .; v_gene: TRBV12-5; d_gene: .; j_gene: TRBJ2-1; CDR3aa: CASGLVRVDEQFF; CDR3nt: TGTGCTAGTGGTTTGGTCCGCGTAGATGAGCAGTTCTTC
abundance: .; v_gene: TRBV2; d_gene: .; j_gene: TRBJ1-4; CDR3aa: CASRTGPNEKLFF; CDR3nt: TGTGCCAGCAGGACAGGACCGAATGAAAAACTGTTTTTT
abundance: .; v_gene: TRBV10-2; d_gene: .; j_gene: TRBJ2-7; CDR3aa: CASSLRQNYEQYF; CDR3nt: TGCGCCAGCAGTCTCAGGCAGAACTACGAGCAGTACTTC
abundance: .; v_gene: TRBV6-1; d_gene: .; j_gene: TRBJ2-2; CDR3aa: CASSVLRGGGGTGELFF; CDR3nt: TGTGCCAGCAGTGTACTCAGAGGGGGAGGGGGAACCGGGGAGCTGTTTTTT
abundance: .; v_gene: TRBV6-2/TRBV6-3; d_gene: .; j_gene: TRBJ1-1; CDR3aa: CASSWRKNTEAFF; CDR3nt: TGTGCCAGCAGTTGGAGGAAGAACACTGAAGCTTTCTTT